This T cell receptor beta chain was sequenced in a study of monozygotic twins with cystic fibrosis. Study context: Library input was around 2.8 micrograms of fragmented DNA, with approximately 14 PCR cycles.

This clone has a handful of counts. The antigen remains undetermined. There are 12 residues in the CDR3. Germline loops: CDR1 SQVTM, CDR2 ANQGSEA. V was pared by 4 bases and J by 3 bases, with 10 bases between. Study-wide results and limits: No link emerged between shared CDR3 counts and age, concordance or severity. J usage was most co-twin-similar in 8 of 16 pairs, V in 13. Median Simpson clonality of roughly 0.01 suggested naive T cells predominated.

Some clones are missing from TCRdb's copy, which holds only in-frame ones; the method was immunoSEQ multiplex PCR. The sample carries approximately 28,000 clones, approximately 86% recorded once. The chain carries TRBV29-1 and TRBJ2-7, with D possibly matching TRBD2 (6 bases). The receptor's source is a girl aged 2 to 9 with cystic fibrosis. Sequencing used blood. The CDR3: CSVATDYYEQYF. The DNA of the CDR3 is TGCAGCGTTGCAACGGACTACTACGAGCAGTACTTC.